Below, one T cell receptor (beta chain) is given with its context. The sample originates from a study of blood T cell repertoires in COVID-19. Per the original methods: By means of reference gene primer amplification, nucleated cell counts were estimated. The repertoire was sequenced with immunoSEQ multiplex PCR; TCRdb's copy has only in-frame clones and lacks some. D and trimming come from the DNA, and the V and J calls and clone size come from that table. The sample includes around 280,000 clones, roughly 87% of them seen just once. Between the trimmed V and J ends, which lost 5 bases and 5 bases, there was a span of 16 bases. The CDR3 covers 15 residues. Germline values: CDR1 MNHEY, CDR2 SMNVEV (reference sequence). Participants had their cohort set by participant-reported clinical history.

Sequencing input: PBMCs or T cells enriched from blood (not recorded which). The J gene is TRBJ2-1, the V gene TRBV27; D is unclear. The receptor comes from a woman between 40 and 55 years old who had recovered from COVID-19. The CDR3 nucleotides read TGTGCCAGCAGTAGCTACGTAACAGTACACAATGAGCAGTTCTTC. Its translation: CASSSYVTVHNEQFF.